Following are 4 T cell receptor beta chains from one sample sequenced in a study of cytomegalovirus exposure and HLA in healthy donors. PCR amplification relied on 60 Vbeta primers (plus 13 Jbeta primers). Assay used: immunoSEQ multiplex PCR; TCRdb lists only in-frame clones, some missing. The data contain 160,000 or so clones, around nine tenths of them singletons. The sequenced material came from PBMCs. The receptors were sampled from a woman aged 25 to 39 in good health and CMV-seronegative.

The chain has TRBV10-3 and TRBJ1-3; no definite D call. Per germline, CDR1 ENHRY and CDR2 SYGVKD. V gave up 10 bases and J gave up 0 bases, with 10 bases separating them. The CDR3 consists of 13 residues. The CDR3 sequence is CATASGSGNTIYF. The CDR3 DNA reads TGTGCCACTGCCAGCGGCTCTGGAAACACCATATATTTT.

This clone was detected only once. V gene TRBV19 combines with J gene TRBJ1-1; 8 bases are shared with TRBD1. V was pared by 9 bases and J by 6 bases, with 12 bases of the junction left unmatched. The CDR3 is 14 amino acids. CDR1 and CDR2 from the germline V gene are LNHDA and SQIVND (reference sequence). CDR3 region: CASFASGGQAEAFF. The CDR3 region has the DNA TGTGCCAGCTTCGCTTCAGGGGGCCAGGCTGAAGCTTTCTTT.

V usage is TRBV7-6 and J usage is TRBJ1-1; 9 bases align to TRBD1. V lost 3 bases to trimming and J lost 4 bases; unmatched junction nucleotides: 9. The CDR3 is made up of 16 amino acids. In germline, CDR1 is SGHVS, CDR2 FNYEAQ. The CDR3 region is CASSLGPGQGGTEAFF. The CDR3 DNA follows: TGTGCCAGCAGCTTGGGGCCGGGACAGGGCGGCACTGAAGCTTTCTTT.

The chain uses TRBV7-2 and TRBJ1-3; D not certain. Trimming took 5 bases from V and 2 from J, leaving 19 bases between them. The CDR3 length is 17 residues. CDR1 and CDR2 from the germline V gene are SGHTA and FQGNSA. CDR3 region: CASSPAARVKAGNTIYF. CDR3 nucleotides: TGTGCCAGCAGCCCGGCCGCCCGGGTAAAAGCTGGAAACACCATATATTTT.